This TCR beta chain comes out of a study of OX40 agonist ivuxolimab in advanced cancers. Regarding the complete study: Ivuxolimab was an agonistic, fully human IgG2 monoclonal antibody directed against OX40 (CD134), a costimulatory receptor. Of the 50 to 55 dose-escalation patients, hepatocellular carcinoma was present in roughly 19, melanoma in around 15, renal cell carcinoma in 9 and head and neck cancer in 9. Partial responses occurred in three dose-escalation patients: two with cutaneous melanoma and one with hepatocellular carcinoma. The paper reports the monotherapy dose-escalation portion (N of about 51 patients) of the phase I ivuxolimab trial. The point of sequencing TCRbeta in the periphery was to test whether ivuxolimab changed TCR sequence diversity and drove clonal T-cell expansion. Patients were allowed to have had prior anti-PD-1, anti-PD-L1 or anti-CTLA-4 therapy, and 30% to 40% of the dose-escalation patients had been treated with checkpoint inhibitors. In the dose-escalation cohort, more than 75% of patients were male, and the mean age was approximately 64 years, with a range of roughly 20 to 79. Intravenous ivuxolimab was administered to patients every 2 weeks at six dose levels: 0.01, 0.1, 0.3, 1.5, 3 and 10 mg/kg.

The CDR3 contains 15 residues, cysteine and phenylalanine counted. Just the 45-base CDR3 DNA is kept, in frame starting at base 1. CDR1 SGHRS and CDR2 YFSETQ were looked up in the germline V gene. The junction shows trimming of 0 bases on V and 7 bases on J, and the gene matches do not reach 2 bases of it. In the case of this clone: Its antigen is not yet known. No qualities accompany the bases; no much larger clone lies one base away.

The trial excluded patients who had a history of autoimmune disease or were on systemic immunosuppression. Peripheral blood for TCR sequencing was collected from all dose cohorts at baseline, on cycle 4 day 1, and on cycle 7 day 1. The samples were drawn from a first-in-human, open-label, multicenter phase I dose-escalation trial of ivuxolimab. Adults with locally advanced or metastatic head and neck squamous cell, hepatocellular, melanoma or renal cell carcinoma were enrolled in the trial. Before TCR sequencing, CD4+ T cells and CD8+ T cells from peripheral blood were sorted into separate populations. Study-wide conclusions, independent of this receptor: In the 0.1-3.0 mg/kg groups, partial responders had among the lowest normalized peripheral clonal expansion, particularly in CD8+ T cells. On average, CD8+ T cells showed more expanded clones than CD4+ T cells after ivuxolimab. Low levels of normalized T-cell clonal expansion were also shown by some nonresponding patients. Antigen specificity was not determined for the clonally expanded peripheral T cells. At doses of 0.1 to 3.0 mg/kg, clonal expansion of both CD4+ and CD8+ blood T cells was observed from baseline to week 6.

Genomic DNA was isolated from the sorted cells so that the TCRbeta CDR3 region could be sequenced. The immunoSEQ Assay was used to sequence the TCRbeta CDR3 regions. In TCRdb, the immuneACCESS table is reduced to in-frame sequences with V and J assigned. These tables do not hold every clone; where another copy was compared, an unresolved V gene accounts for under half, and the others remain unexplained. Counted in this sample were about 49,000 clones; almost 80% of them appeared once. In total, the top ten clones hold approximately 8% of the sample. The sequenced sample was CD4+ or CD8+ T cells sorted from blood, obtained in a trial of the OX40 agonist ivuxolimab. The rearrangement combines TRBV5-1 with TRBJ1-6; 9 middle bases align to TRBD1. The sequence came from an adult with an advanced solid tumor such as melanoma, head and neck, liver or kidney cancer. CDR3 sequence: CASSLGTGVNSPLHF. The sequence in DNA is TGCGCCAGCAGCTTGGGGACAGGGGTGAATTCACCCCTCCACTTT.